Sequencing of this T cell receptor beta chain was carried out in a study of vaccination and CD4 T cells after COVID-19. Study results and limitations: Relatively few convalescent patients were studied; early post-infection timepoints were not included.

For this clonotype: Its antigen is unknown.

V shed 5 bases, J shed 7 bases, and the junction held 13 bases outside the gene matches. Germline assignment: CDR1 MNHEY and CDR2 SMNVEV (reference sequence). The CDR3 totals 15 residues. The assay that was used to sequence DNA from cultured CD4+ T cells was the Oncomine TCR Beta short-read assay. Extraction of genomic DNA was performed on cultured CD4+ T cells. TCRdb analysed the PCR reads with MiXCR anew, one entry per CDR3 protein. The table shows 10,000 or so distinct CDR3 sequences, with about 32% occurring only once. Documented treatment: approximately nine-day PBMC culture with coronavirus spike peptide pools or control peptides (ViraFEST assay). Researchers collected the unexposed donor's CD4+ T cells before the COVID-19 pandemic (2011-2018). It was with 10 IU/ml IL-2 and roughly 10 ug/ml peptide pools that 1.5 million to 2.5 million PBMCs per well were cultured.

The sequencing input was CD4+ T cells from blood, cultured in vitro. The J gene is TRBJ2-7, the V gene TRBV27; 8 nucleotides align to TRBD2. The source is a human donor in good health. As DNA, the CDR3 is TGTGCCAGCAGTCTCACACGACTAGCGAGGCGGGAGCAGTACTTC. It translates to CASSLTRLARREQYF.